This TCR beta chain stems from a study of shared clonotypes between healthy human individuals. Profiling relied on immunoSEQ multiplex PCR, and the TCRdb table lists in-frame clones only, not all of them. The data hold roughly 2.1 million clones, with 90% to 95% observed a single time. CD45RO-negative, CCR7-selected cells formed the naive CD8 fraction, which excluded terminally differentiated effector memory CD45RA+ cells. Free of recent acute infections or vaccinations, the donors were healthy HIV-negative adults. Each donor was a Caucasian adult residing in Nashville, Tennessee. The trim removed 6 bases at V and 6 bases at J, leaving 10 bases unmatched. The CDR3 covers 14 residues. Germline V gene data show CDR1 as LGHNA and CDR2 as YSLEER. About this clone itself: Its specificity is not known.

Study-wide results and caveats: The four-donor shared clonotypes exceeded non-shared clonotypes in generation probability, with non-shared ones scoring lower.

The sequence came from a man aged 18 to 29 in good health. Some clones in this sample may be carry-over from other donors' samples. The chain has TRBV4-3 and TRBJ2-7; 8 bases are shared with TRBD1. The sequencing input was naive CD8+ T cells from PBMCs. CDR3 nucleotide sequence: TGCGCCAGCAGTCCGACAGGGGAAGGATCCGAGCAGTACTTC. This gives the protein CASSPTGEGSEQYF.